This T cell receptor (beta chain) was observed in a study of T cells in localized non-small cell lung cancer. Study results and limitations: Detection in adjacent lung was observed for a median around 59 of the top 100 tumor clones. An association was observed between higher blood T cell density and longer overall survival.

The repertoire was sequenced with immunoSEQ multiplex PCR; TCRdb's copy has only in-frame clones and lacks some. The sample has 35,000 or so clones, about 90% seen once. As to this clone: Its cognate antigen is unknown.

Germline CDR1 is DFQATT and CDR2 is SNEGSKA (reference sequence). V gave up 5 bases and J gave up 10 bases, with 15 bases separating them. The CDR3 totals 11 residues. J is TRBJ2-7 and V is TRBV20-1; D possibly corresponds to TRBD1 (6 bases). The sequence derives from a man aged 35-69 years with stage I lung adenocarcinoma. This specimen was peripheral blood, taken before any cancer treatment. The CDR3 sequence: CSARGQFDQYF. CDR3 in DNA: TGCAGTGCTCGGGGACAATTCGATCAGTACTTC.